A selection of T cell receptor beta chains follows, all from one sample in a study of blood T cell repertoires in COVID-19. Using immunoSEQ multiplex PCR, the repertoire was profiled, and TCRdb retains in-frame clones only, with some absent. The table lists 130,000 or so clones, 81% of them singletons. The sample consisted of peripheral blood. These receptors were collected from a woman aged 55-69 years with active or convalescent COVID-19. Each CDR3 is given with its conserved first and last residue. A D gene is named only where the DNA matches it firmly. Some rows have no size entry. The others give once, few or many, or a class for an expanded clone.

clone_size	v_call	j_call	d_call	cdr3_nt	cdr3_aa
.	TRBV7-8	TRBJ2-4	.	TGTGCCATAACAGGGCTGACCAAAAACATTCAGTACTTC	CAITGLTKNIQYF
.	TRBV7-9	TRBJ2-2	TRBD1	TGTGCCAGCACCCGGGGACAGGGGGCCTTTGGGGAGCTGTTTTTT	CASTRGQGAFGELFF
.	TRBV4-1	TRBJ2-1	.	TGCGCCAGCAGCCATGCGATTAGCGGAAATGAGCAGTTCTTC	CASSHAISGNEQFF
few	TRBV5-1	TRBJ2-1	TRBD1	TGCGCCAGCAGCTTGGGACAGGGGGCCAATGAGCAGTTCTTC	CASSLGQGANEQFF
.	TRBV21-1	TRBJ2-7	.	TGTGCCAGCAGCAAATCGTGGAGCGGGAGGCCCGGTCCATATACCTACGAGCAGTACTTC	CASSKSWSGRPGPYTYEQYF
.	TRBV7-9	TRBJ1-6	.	TGTGCCAGCAGCTTAGGAGTCAATTCACCCCTCCACTTT	CASSLGVNSPLHF
.	TRBV6-5	TRBJ2-1	TRBD1	TGTGCCAGCAGGCCCGGGACAGGGGGAGTTGAGCAGTTCTTC	CASRPGTGGVEQFF
.	TRBV5-1	TRBJ1-2	.	TGCGCCAGCAGCCCTCAGACAGGAAACCATGGCTACACCTTC	CASSPQTGNHGYTF
.	TRBV5-6	TRBJ2-1	TRBD2	TGTGCCAGCAGCTTGGGGGACTATAGGGTGCATGAGCAGTTCTTC	CASSLGDYRVHEQFF
.	TRBV6-5	TRBJ1-6	.	TGTGCCAGCAGAGCCCGGGAGGGTTCACCCCTCCACTTT	CASRAREGSPLHF
.	TRBV7-9	TRBJ1-1	.	TGTGCCAGCTTTTCTCCAGGGGTTACTGAAGCTTTCTTT	CASFSPGVTEAFF
.	TRBV27	TRBJ2-4	TRBD2	TGTGCCAGCAGTTCCTTAGCGGGAGGCATTCAGTACTTC	CASSSLAGGIQYF
.	TRBV5-4	TRBJ1-2	TRBD1	TGTGCCAGCAGCTACGACAGGGGGCTTAACTATGGCTACACCTTC	CASSYDRGLNYGYTF
.	TRBV2	TRBJ2-1	.	TGTGCCAGCAGAGACCGGAGCTCCTACAATGAGCAGTTCTTC	CASRDRSSYNEQFF
.	TRBV6-6	TRBJ2-7	.	TGTGCCAGCAGTTACCTAACAGCATCTCGGTACTTC	CASSYLTASRYF
.	TRBV5-4	TRBJ2-3	.	TGTGCCAGCAGCTTGGGGGACGGGGGTTGGGCAGATACGCAGTATTTT	CASSLGDGGWADTQYF
.	TRBV10-1	TRBJ2-2	TRBD1	TGCGCCATCTCGAGGACAGGGGGCGACGGGGAGCTGTTTTTT	CAISRTGGDGELFF
once	TRBV10-2	TRBJ1-5	.	TGCGCCAGCAGTGGGCCGGGATACTATAGCAATCAGCCCCAGCATTTT	CASSGPGYYSNQPQHF
.	TRBV2	TRBJ1-6	.	TGTGCCAGCAGTCAGGACACAGTGGATTCACCCCTCCACTTT	CASSQDTVDSPLHF
.	TRBV5-1	TRBJ2-1	TRBD2	TGCGCCAGCAGCTTGGTAGCGGGGACGAATGAGCAGTTCTTC	CASSLVAGTNEQFF
.	TRBV18	TRBJ1-3	TRBD1	TGTGCCAGCTCACCCGGGACAGGGGACGGAAACACCATATATTTT	CASSPGTGDGNTIYF
.	TRBV28	TRBJ2-1	TRBD1	TGTGCCAGCAGAGAGGACAGGGTATCCTACAATGAGCAGTTCTTC	CASREDRVSYNEQFF
once	TRBV10-3	TRBJ1-3	.	TGTGCCATCAGCCCAACAGGATCTTCTGGAAACACCATATATTTT	CAISPTGSSGNTIYF
few	TRBV27	TRBJ1-2	.	TGTGCCAGCAGTCAGGGGACCCAATACTATGGCTACACCTTC	CASSQGTQYYGYTF
.	TRBV27	TRBJ1-4	.	TGTGCCAGCAGACAGGGTGGGAGTGAAAAACTGTTTTTT	CASRQGGSEKLFF
.	TRBV28	TRBJ2-5	TRBD1	TGTGCCAGTAGTAGACAGGGGGCTGAAGAGACCCAGTACTTC	CASSRQGAEETQYF
.	TRBV7-2	TRBJ1-6	.	TGTGCCAGCAGCTCAGATTCACCCCTCCACTTT	CASSSDSPLHF
.	TRBV7-9	TRBJ1-1	TRBD1	TGTGCCAGCAGCCCCTCAGGGGGCCACACTGAAGCTTTCTTT	CASSPSGGHTEAFF
few	TRBV14	TRBJ2-7	.	TGTGCCAGCAGCCGCGACGAAAGGCGGGAGCAGTACTTC	CASSRDERREQYF
.	TRBV5-1	TRBJ2-5	TRBD1	TGCGCCAGCAGCTTGGCCGGGACAGGGGGCCGAGAGACCCAGTACTTC	CASSLAGTGGRETQYF
.	TRBV7-2	TRBJ2-7	.	TGTGCCAGCAGCGTGGATTCGGGGGACTCCTACGAGCAGTACTTC	CASSVDSGDSYEQYF
.	TRBV2	TRBJ1-1	.	TGTGCCAGCAGTGGAAGAGGCACCCTGAACACTGAAGCTTTCTTT	CASSGRGTLNTEAFF
.	TRBV11-1	TRBJ1-2	.	TGTGCCAGCAGCCCGGACAGCCTCTATGGCTACACCTTC	CASSPDSLYGYTF
.	TRBV2	TRBJ1-1	TRBD1	TGTGCCAGTACGGGGACAGGGGAGGACACTGAAGCTTTCTTT	CASTGTGEDTEAFF
.	TRBV20-1	TRBJ2-7	TRBD1	TGCAGTGCTAGGACAGGGGACGAGCAGTACTTC	CSARTGDEQYF
once	TRBV27	TRBJ1-2	TRBD1	TGTGCCAGCAGTTACCGGCGGGACAGGGGCTATGGCTACACCTTC	CASSYRRDRGYGYTF
.	TRBV28	TRBJ1-2	.	TGTGCCAGCAGTTTAAGGGGAATAGGGTCGGGCTACACCTTC	CASSLRGIGSGYTF
once	TRBV5-5	TRBJ2-5	.	TGTGCCAGCAGCTTGGCGTCAGAAGAGACCCAGTACTTC	CASSLASEETQYF
.	TRBV21-1	TRBJ2-7	.	TGTGCCAGCAGCAAAGCCGACAGTCTCCTTAGCGAGCAGTACTTC	CASSKADSLLSEQYF
.	TRBV28	TRBJ1-6	TRBD1	TGTGCCAGCCGACAACCCAGGGGGCTCTATAATTCACCCCTCCACTTT	CASRQPRGLYNSPLHF
.	TRBV15	TRBJ2-1	TRBD2	TGTGCCACCAGCAGAGATGTGAGGTCGGCTAGCGGGGGCCGATACTCCTACAATGAGCAGTTCTTC	CATSRDVRSASGGRYSYNEQFF
.	TRBV2	TRBJ2-5	TRBD1	TGTGCCAGCCACAGGGGACAGGAGACCCAGTACTTC	CASHRGQETQYF
once	TRBV19	TRBJ1-1	.	TGTGCCAGTAGTATAACAGGTGGAGACACTGAAGCTTTCTTT	CASSITGGDTEAFF
.	TRBV28	TRBJ2-1	TRBD2	TGTGCCAGCAGCGTAGATGCTAGCGGGAAATACAATGAGCAGTTCTTC	CASSVDASGKYNEQFF
.	TRBV24-1	TRBJ2-6	.	TGTGCCACCAGTGATTCGGGACACCTTTCTGGGGCCAACGTCCTGACTTTC	CATSDSGHLSGANVLTF
.	TRBV27	TRBJ2-7	TRBD1	TGTGCCAGCTCCCGGACAGGAACCTACGGGCAGTACTTC	CASSRTGTYGQYF